This T cell receptor beta chain came from a study of blood T cells in healthy people across ages. For every donor, a draw yielded around 9.4 milliliters of peripheral blood. From germline, CDR1 is MNHEY and CDR2 SVGAGI. The CDR3 totals 14 residues. V shed 3 bases, J shed 7 bases, and the junction held 3 bases outside the gene matches. The table lists this clonotype with a few counts. Together with a sample-barcoded 5' primer, a J-beta primer mix was included in a second PCR lasting about 6 to 11 cycles. TCRdb independently ran MiXCR on the 5' RACE reads; one entry per CDR3 protein. The table lists a few hundred thousand distinct CDR3 sequences, roughly a quarter of them singletons.

The source material was blood. V gene TRBV6-5 combines with J gene TRBJ1-2, with 12 bases that match TRBD1. The sequence was collected from a woman in her 70s in good health. CDR3 amino acids: CASSYRGQGAGYTF. CDR3 nucleotide sequence: TGTGCCAGCAGTTATAGGGGACAGGGGGCTGGCTACACCTTC.